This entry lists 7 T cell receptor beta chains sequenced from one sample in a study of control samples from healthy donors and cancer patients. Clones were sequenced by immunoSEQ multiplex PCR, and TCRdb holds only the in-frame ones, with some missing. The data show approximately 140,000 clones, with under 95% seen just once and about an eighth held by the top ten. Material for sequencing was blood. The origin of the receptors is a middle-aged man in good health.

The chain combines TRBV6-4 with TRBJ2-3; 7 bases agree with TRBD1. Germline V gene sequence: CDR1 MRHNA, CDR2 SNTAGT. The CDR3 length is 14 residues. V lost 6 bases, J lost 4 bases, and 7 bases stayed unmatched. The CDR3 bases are TGTGCCAGCAGAGTCAACAGGGGCGCAGATACGCAGTATTTT. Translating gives CASRVNRGADTQYF.

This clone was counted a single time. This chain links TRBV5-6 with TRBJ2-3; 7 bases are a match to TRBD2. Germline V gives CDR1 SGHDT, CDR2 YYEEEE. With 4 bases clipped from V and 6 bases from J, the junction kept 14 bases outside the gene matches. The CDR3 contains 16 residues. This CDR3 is CASSPSLAVSSDTQYF. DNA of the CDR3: TGTGCCAGCAGCCCCTCGCTAGCGGTTTCCTCGGATACGCAGTATTTT.

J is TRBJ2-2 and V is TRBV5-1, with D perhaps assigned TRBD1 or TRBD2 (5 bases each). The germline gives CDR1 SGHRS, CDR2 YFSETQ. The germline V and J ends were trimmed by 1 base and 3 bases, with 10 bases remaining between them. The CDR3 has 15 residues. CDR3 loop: CASSLPGTYTGELFF. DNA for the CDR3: TGCGCCAGCAGCTTGCCGGGGACCTACACCGGGGAGCTGTTTTTT.

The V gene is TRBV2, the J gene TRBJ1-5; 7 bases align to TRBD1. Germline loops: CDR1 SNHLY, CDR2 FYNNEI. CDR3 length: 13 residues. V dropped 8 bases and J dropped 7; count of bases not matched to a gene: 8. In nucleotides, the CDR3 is TGTGCCAGCTTAAGACAGGGCGGACAGCCCCAGCATTTT. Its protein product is CASLRQGGQPQHF.

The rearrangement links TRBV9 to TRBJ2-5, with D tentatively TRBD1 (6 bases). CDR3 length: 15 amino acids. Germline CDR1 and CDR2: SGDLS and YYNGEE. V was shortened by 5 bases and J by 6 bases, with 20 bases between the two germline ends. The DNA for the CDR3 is TGTGCCAGCAGTCCAACAGGGATGGAGATCAAGACCCAGTACTTC. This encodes CASSPTGMEIKTQYF.

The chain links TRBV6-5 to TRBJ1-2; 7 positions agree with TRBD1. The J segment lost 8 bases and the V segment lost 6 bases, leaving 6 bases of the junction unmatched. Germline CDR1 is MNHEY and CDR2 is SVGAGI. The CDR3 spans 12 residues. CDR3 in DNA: TGTGCCAGCAGGCCGACAGGGAAAGGCTACACCTTC. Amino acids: CASRPTGKGYTF.

This CDR3 is CASRLASPAGLLNTEAFF. CDR3 coding DNA: TGTGCAAGTCGCTTAGCGAGCCCCGCCGGACTCCTGAACACTGAAGCTTTCTTT. The chain combines TRBV12-2 with TRBJ1-1. TRBV12-2 is described as a pseudogene. The CDR3 has 18 amino acids.